This is a list of T cell receptor beta chains from one sample in a study of blood T cell repertoires in COVID-19. Assay used: immunoSEQ multiplex PCR; TCRdb lists only in-frame clones, some missing. Among around 330,000 clones listed, about nine tenths were seen once. The sample was PBMCs or T cells enriched from blood (not recorded which). These TCRs come from a man between 60 and 75 years old who had recovered from COVID-19. Each CDR3 is given with its conserved first and last residue. D genes are given only for firm matches. Some rows mark clone size as missing; the rest say once, few, many or name a class of expanded clone.

j_call	clone_size	d_call	v_call	cdr3_nt	cdr3_aa
TRBJ1-1	.	.	TRBV3-1/TRBV3-2	TGTGCCAGCAGCCAGTCGGACAGACCCACTGAAGCTTTCTTT	CASSQSDRPTEAFF
TRBJ2-7	.	.	TRBV28	TGTGCCAGCAGTTTGGGCAGCCGAAGATTCTACGAGCAGTACTTC	CASSLGSRRFYEQYF
TRBJ2-3	.	.	TRBV25-1	TGTGCCAGCAGTGATTTTCTCTCCGGGGTCAAATTTGGGGATACGCAGTATTTT	CASSDFLSGVKFGDTQYF
TRBJ1-1	few	.	TRBV7-9	TGTGCCAGCAGCTTACCTCCACCGGACAGTGAAGCTTTCTTT	CASSLPPPDSEAFF
TRBJ1-2	.	TRBD1	TRBV5-4	TGTGCCAGCAGCAGGGAACAGGGGCGCAGTCGGAATGGCTACACCTTC	CASSREQGRSRNGYTF
TRBJ2-1	.	.	TRBV11-3	TGTGCCAGCAGCTTAGAACTTGTTACCAATGAGCAGTTCTTC	CASSLELVTNEQFF
TRBJ1-4	.	.	TRBV18	TGTGCCAGCTCACCTAACCCGGGGGCAACTAATGAAAAACTGTTTTTT	CASSPNPGATNEKLFF
TRBJ2-1	.	TRBD2	TRBV27	TGTGCCAGCACGAGACTAGCGGGAGGGTACAATGAGCAGTTCTTC	CASTRLAGGYNEQFF
TRBJ2-1	.	.	TRBV5-1	TGCGCCAGCAGCTTGGAGGCTGGGCTAGCTACCTACAATGAGCAGTTCTTC	CASSLEAGLATYNEQFF
TRBJ2-3	.	.	TRBV18	TGTGCCAGCTCACCCGGGGGAGTTACGCAGTATTTT	CASSPGGVTQYF
TRBJ2-4	.	TRBD1	TRBV5-1	TGCGCCAGCAGCCGCGCAGGGGGTGATAACATTCAGTACTTC	CASSRAGGDNIQYF
TRBJ2-1	.	.	TRBV14	TGTGCCAGCAGCCAAATTGGCGGGACCTCCTACAATGAGCAGTTCTTC	CASSQIGGTSYNEQFF
TRBJ2-2	.	TRBD2	TRBV19	TGTGCCAGTAATACTCATCCTGGACTAGCGGATCTATCGGGGAGCACCGGGGAGCTGTTTTTT	CASNTHPGLADLSGSTGELFF
TRBJ1-1	.	.	TRBV28	TGTGCCAGCAGCACCTTGTCAGGGTACGCAGGACGCACTGAAGTTTTCTTT	CASSTLSGYAGRTEVFF
TRBJ1-5	.	.	TRBV4-1	TGCGCCAGCAGCCAAGATACAGGGAAGGGTCAGCCCCAGCATTTT	CASSQDTGKGQPQHF
TRBJ2-5	.	TRBD1	TRBV7-9	TGTGCCAGCAGCTTAAGAGGGCCAGGGGGCCTAGGGGAGACCCAGTACTTC	CASSLRGPGGLGETQYF
TRBJ2-3	.	.	TRBV19	TGTGCCAGTAGTCCAAGGACTGCCACAGATACGCAGTATTTT	CASSPRTATDTQYF
TRBJ1-2	.	.	TRBV7-8	TGTGCCAGCAGCCGAGACTCGACAGTTAACTATGGCTACACCTTC	CASSRDSTVNYGYTF
TRBJ1-1	.	.	TRBV19	TGTGCCAGTAGTATAGGGTATCGGGAGACTGAAGCTTTCTTT	CASSIGYRETEAFF
TRBJ2-7	.	.	TRBV3-1/TRBV3-2	TGTGCCAGCAGCATTTTTCCCCAGGGCTCCTACGAGCAGTACTTC	CASSIFPQGSYEQYF
TRBJ2-3	once	TRBD2	TRBV28	TGTGCCAGCAACCCTAGCGGAAGCACAGATACGCAGTATTTT	CASNPSGSTDTQYF
TRBJ1-6	.	.	TRBV18	TGTGCCAGCTCGCGACAGGATAATTCACCCCTCCACTTT	CASSRQDNSPLHF
TRBJ1-4	.	TRBD1	TRBV14	TGTGCCAGCAGCATCCGGACAGGGGGGAATGAAAAACTGTTTTTT	CASSIRTGGNEKLFF
TRBJ2-1	.	TRBD2	TRBV28	TGTGCCAGCAGGGCAGCGGGAGTTGATCTCTATGAGCAGTTCTTC	CASRAAGVDLYEQFF
TRBJ2-7	once	TRBD2	TRBV11-2	TGTGCCAGCAGCCCGACTAGCGGGGGGTTCGGGTACGAGCAGTACTTC	CASSPTSGGFGYEQYF
TRBJ2-3	.	.	TRBV10-3	TGTGCCATCAGAGACAGGGAGGTGAGGACAGATACGCAGTATTTT	CAIRDREVRTDTQYF
TRBJ2-5	.	TRBD2	TRBV27	TGTGCCAGCAGTTTAGCGTGGGCTAGCGGGCGGCCTGGGGTGAAGACCCAGTACTTC	CASSLAWASGRPGVKTQYF
TRBJ1-4	.	TRBD1	TRBV28	TGTGCCAGCACCTCGGGGACAGGGACCTCGGGGGGTGAAAAACTGTTTTTT	CASTSGTGTSGGEKLFF
TRBJ1-2	few	.	TRBV28	TGTGCCAGCAGTTTATTGGAGGCCGAGATATCTAACTATGGCTACACCTTC	CASSLLEAEISNYGYTF
TRBJ2-7	.	TRBD1	TRBV6-5	TGTGCCAGCAGACAGGGGGTCTCCTACGAGCAGTACTTC	CASRQGVSYEQYF
TRBJ1-1	few	.	TRBV12-3/TRBV12-4	TGTGCCAGCAGTTTTGCAGGGGACACTGAAGCTTTCTTT	CASSFAGDTEAFF
TRBJ1-1	.	TRBD1	TRBV5-4	TGTGCCAGCAGCCACATGACAGGGGGCACTGAAGCTTTCTTT	CASSHMTGGTEAFF
TRBJ2-2	.	TRBD2	TRBV9	TGTGCCAGCAGCGTATTATCTAGCGGGAACCTAAACACCGGGGAGCTGTTTTTT	CASSVLSSGNLNTGELFF
TRBJ1-2	.	.	TRBV29-1	TGCAGCGTTGAAATACAGCTTCTTAACTATGGCTACACCTTC	CSVEIQLLNYGYTF
TRBJ2-1	.	TRBD2	TRBV6-5	TGTGCCAGCAGGGGAGCGGGAGATCATTACAATGAGCAGTTCTTC	CASRGAGDHYNEQFF
TRBJ2-5	few	.	TRBV5-6	TGTGCCAGCAGCAGACTAGGTGACTTCGCGGGGGAGACCCAGTACTTC	CASSRLGDFAGETQYF
TRBJ2-2	.	TRBD2	TRBV5-1	TGCGCCAGCAGCCCCGGACTAGCGGGATCGGAGACCGGGGAGCTGTTTTTT	CASSPGLAGSETGELFF
TRBJ2-1	.	.	TRBV10-3	TGTGCCATCAGTGAGAGGGGACAGAGCGGGTACAATGAGCAGTTCTTC	CAISERGQSGYNEQFF
TRBJ2-7	.	.	TRBV7-9	TGTGCCAGCAGCCTCGGGAATGCAGCCTACGAGCAGTACTTC	CASSLGNAAYEQYF
TRBJ2-1	.	.	TRBV6-5	TGTGCCAGCAGCAGCCGGGACTCATCTAATGAGCAGTTCTTC	CASSSRDSSNEQFF
TRBJ1-6	.	.	TRBV5-1	TGCGCCAGCAGTGAAGGGGTAGACGGTTCACCCCTCCACTTT	CASSEGVDGSPLHF